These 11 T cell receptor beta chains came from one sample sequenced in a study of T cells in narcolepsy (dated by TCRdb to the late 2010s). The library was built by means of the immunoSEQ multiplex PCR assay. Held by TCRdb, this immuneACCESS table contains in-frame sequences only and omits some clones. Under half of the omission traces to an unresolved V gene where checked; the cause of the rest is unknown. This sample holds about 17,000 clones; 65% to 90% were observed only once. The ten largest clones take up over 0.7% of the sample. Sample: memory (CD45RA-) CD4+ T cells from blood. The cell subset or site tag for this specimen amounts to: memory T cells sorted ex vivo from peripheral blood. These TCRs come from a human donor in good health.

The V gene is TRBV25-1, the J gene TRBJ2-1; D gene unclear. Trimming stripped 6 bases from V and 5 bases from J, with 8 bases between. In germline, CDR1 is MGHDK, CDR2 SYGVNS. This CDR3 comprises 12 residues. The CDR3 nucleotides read TGTGCCAGCAGGGCCCAAAACAATGAGCAGTTCTTC. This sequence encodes CASRAQNNEQFF.

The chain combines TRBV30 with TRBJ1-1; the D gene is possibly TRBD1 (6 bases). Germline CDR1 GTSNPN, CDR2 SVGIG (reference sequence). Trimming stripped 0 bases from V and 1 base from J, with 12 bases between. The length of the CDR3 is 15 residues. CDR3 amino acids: CAWSVGGHSNTEAFF. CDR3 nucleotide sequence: TGTGCCTGGAGTGTGGGGGGACACTCGAACACTGAAGCTTTCTTT.

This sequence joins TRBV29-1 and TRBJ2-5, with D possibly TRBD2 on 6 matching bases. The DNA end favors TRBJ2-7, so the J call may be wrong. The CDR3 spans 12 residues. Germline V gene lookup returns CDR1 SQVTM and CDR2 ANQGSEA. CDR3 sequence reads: CTCGVGAYEQYF. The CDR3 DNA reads TGCACCTGCGGGGTGGGGGCCTACGAGCAGTACTTC.

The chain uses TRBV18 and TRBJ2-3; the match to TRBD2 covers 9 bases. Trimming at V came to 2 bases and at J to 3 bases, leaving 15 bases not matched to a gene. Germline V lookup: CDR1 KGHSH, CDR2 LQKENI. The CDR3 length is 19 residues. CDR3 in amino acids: CASSPMVAGAPRGTDTQYF. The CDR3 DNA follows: TGTGCCAGCTCACCAATGGTAGCGGGAGCCCCCAGGGGAACAGATACGCAGTATTTT.

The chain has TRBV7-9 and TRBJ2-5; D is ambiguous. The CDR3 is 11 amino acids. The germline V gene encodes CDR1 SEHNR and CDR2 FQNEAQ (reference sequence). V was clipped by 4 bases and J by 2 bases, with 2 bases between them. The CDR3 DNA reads TGTGCCAGCAGCTCACAAGAGACCCAGTACTTC. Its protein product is CASSSQETQYF. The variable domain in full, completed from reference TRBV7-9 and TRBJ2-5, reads DTGVSQNPRHKITKRGQNVTFRCDPISEHNRLYWYRQTLGQGPEFLTYFQNEAQLEKSRLLSDRFSAERPKGSFSTLEIQRTEQGDSAMYLCASSSQETQYFGPGTRLLVL.

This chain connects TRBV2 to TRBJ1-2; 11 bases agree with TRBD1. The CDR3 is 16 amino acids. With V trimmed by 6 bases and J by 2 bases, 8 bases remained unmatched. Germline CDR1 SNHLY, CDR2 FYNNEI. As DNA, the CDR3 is TGTGCCAGCAGGGCACGGACAGGGGGCGCGAACTATGGCTACACCTTC. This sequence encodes CASRARTGGANYGYTF.

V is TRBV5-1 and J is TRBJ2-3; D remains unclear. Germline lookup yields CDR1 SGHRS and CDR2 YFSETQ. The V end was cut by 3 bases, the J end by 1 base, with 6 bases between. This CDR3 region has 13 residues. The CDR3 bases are TGCGCCAGCAGCTCCCAGGGCACAGATACGCAGTATTTT. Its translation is CASSSQGTDTQYF.

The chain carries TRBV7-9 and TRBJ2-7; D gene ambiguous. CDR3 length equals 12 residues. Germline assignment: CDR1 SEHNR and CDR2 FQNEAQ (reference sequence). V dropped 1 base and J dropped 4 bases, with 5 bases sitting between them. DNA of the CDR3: TGTGCCAGCAGCTTAGATGCATACGAGCAGTACTTC. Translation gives CASSLDAYEQYF. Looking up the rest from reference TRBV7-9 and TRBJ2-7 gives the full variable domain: DTGVSQNPRHKITKRGQNVTFRCDPISEHNRLYWYRQTLGQGPEFLTYFQNEAQLEKSRLLSDRFSAERPKGSFSTLEIQRTEQGDSAMYLCASSLDAYEQYFGPGTRLTVT.

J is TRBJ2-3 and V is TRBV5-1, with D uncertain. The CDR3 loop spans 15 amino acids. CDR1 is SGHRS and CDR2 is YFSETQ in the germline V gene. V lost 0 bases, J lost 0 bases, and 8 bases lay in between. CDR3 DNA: TGCGCCAGCAGCTTGGTTTCGACTAGCACAGATACGCAGTATTTT. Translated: CASSLVSTSTDTQYF.

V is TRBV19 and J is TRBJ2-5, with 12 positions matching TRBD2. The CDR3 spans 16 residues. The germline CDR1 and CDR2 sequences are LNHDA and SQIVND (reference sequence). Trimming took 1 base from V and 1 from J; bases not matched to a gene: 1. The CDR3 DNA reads TGTGCCAGTAGTATAGGACTAGCGGGAGCCCAAGAGACCCAGTACTTC. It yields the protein CASSIGLAGAQETQYF.

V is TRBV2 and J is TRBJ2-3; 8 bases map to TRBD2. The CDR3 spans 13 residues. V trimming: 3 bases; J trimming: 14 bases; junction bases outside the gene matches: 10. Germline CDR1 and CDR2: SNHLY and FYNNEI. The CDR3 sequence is CASSERAGGQRYF. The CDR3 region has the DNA TGTGCCAGCAGTGAGCGGGCGGGGGGTCAGCGGTATTTT.